Below are 26 T cell receptor beta chains sequenced from a single sample in a study of CD8+CD57+ T cells in acquired aplastic anemia. CD8+CD57+ cell expansion, shown by flow cytometry, had occurred in the patients selected for sequencing. CDR3 and TCR beta VDJ profiling relied on genomic DNA as the template. TCRdb analysed the reads with MiXCR anew, one entry per CDR3 protein. The table has about 98,000 distinct CDR3 sequences, around two thirds seen once. The sequencing sample was made of sorted CD4+, CD8+, or CD8+CD57+ T cells (not recorded which) from PBMCs. The receptors derive from a human donor with aplastic anemia.

The chain carries TRBV15 and TRBJ2-7, with 8 bases that match TRBD1. The V gene end was trimmed by 3 bases and the J gene end by 5 bases; junction bases not matched to a gene: 6. CDR1 is LNHNV and CDR2 is YYDKDF in the germline V gene (reference sequence). The CDR3 covers 14 residues. The CDR3 protein is CATSRDRVMNEQYF. CDR3 sequence (DNA): TGTGCCACCAGCAGGGACAGGGTGATGAACGAGCAGTACTTC.

The rearrangement links TRBV5-6 to TRBJ2-1; D remains unclear. Germline-derived CDR1 and CDR2 are SGHDT and YYEEEE. V lost 5 bases and J 10 bases, leaving 10 bases between the germline ends. The CDR3 extends over 11 amino acids. The CDR3 reads CASSSRSEQFF. The CDR3, as DNA: TGTGCCAGCAGTTCCCGATCGGAGCAGTTCTTC. The variable domain in full, with the rest retrieved from reference TRBV5-6 and TRBJ2-1, is DAGVTQSPTHLIKTRGQQVTLRCSPKSGHDTVSWYQQALGQGPQFIFQYYEEEERQRGNFPDRFSGHQFPNYSSELNVNALLLGDSALYLCASSSRSEQFFGPGTRLTVL.

The genes are TRBV20-1 and TRBJ2-7; no firm D call. The CDR3 sequence is 13 residues long. Germline CDR1 DFQATT, CDR2 SNEGSKA (reference sequence). With 0 bases removed from V and 5 bases from J, the gap between germline ends came to 11 bases. The chain's CDR3 is CSARDYRSDEQYF. CDR3 coding DNA: TGCAGTGCTAGAGATTACCGGTCGGACGAGCAGTACTTC.

This chain connects TRBV6-4 to TRBJ1-1; D gene uncertain. There are 13 residues in the CDR3. Trimming cost V 3 bases and J 2 bases, with 7 bases left between them. Looked up from germline, CDR1 is MRHNA and CDR2 is SNTAGT. The CDR3 bases are TGTGCCAGCAGTGAACAGAGAAACACTGAAGCTTTCTTT. It codes for CASSEQRNTEAFF.

The rearrangement links TRBV24-1 to TRBJ2-1; 12 bases fit TRBD2. Germline V gene sequence: CDR1 KGHDR, CDR2 SFDVKD. With 3 bases clipped from V and 6 bases from J, the junction kept 5 bases outside the gene matches. This CDR3 is built from 16 residues. The chain's CDR3 is CATSDDLAGGLNEQFF. CDR3 coding DNA: TGTGCCACCAGTGATGACCTAGCGGGAGGGCTCAATGAGCAGTTCTTC.

The chain combines TRBV29-1 with TRBJ1-3, with D uncertain. Germline V gene data show CDR1 as SQVTM and CDR2 as ANQGSEA. Between the trimmed V and J ends, which lost 7 bases and 0 bases, there was a span of 7 bases. The CDR3 has 12 residues. The CDR3, as DNA: TGCAGCGGGGAAAGCTCTGGAAACACCATATATTTT. It translates to CSGESSGNTIYF.

The chain is built from TRBV29-1 and TRBJ2-2; possibly TRBD1 for D (6 bases). The germline V gene encodes CDR1 SQVTM and CDR2 ANQGSEA. The V end was cut by 4 bases, the J end by 0 bases, with 6 bases between. The CDR3 contains 13 residues. Here the CDR3 DNA reads TGCAGCGTTGGACAGGCGAACACCGGGGAGCTGTTTTTT. Translating it yields CSVGQANTGELFF.

CDR3 sequence: CASSLSAGPTGELFF. As DNA, the CDR3 is TGTGCCAGCAGCTTAAGCGCAGGACCGACCGGGGAGCTGTTTTTT. The chain joins TRBV7-3 to TRBJ2-2; D unresolved. V was trimmed by 1 base and J by 5 bases, leaving 11 bases between them. The germline V gene encodes CDR1 SGHTA and CDR2 FQGTGA. The length of the CDR3 is 15 residues.

J is TRBJ1-5 and V is TRBV2; 9 positions match TRBD1. The CDR3 runs to 13 residues. Per the germline V gene, CDR1 is SNHLY and CDR2 is FYNNEI. The ends lost 6 bases at V and 5 bases at J; junction bases unmatched: 2. CDR3: CASSRTGDQPQHF. The CDR3, as DNA: TGTGCCAGCAGCCGGACAGGGGATCAGCCCCAGCATTTT.

The chain carries TRBV19 and TRBJ2-3, with a weak D call TRBD2 (5 bases). CDR1 and CDR2 from the germline V gene are LNHDA and SQIVND (reference sequence). The CDR3 spans 15 residues. Trimming pared 1 base from V and 2 bases from J, leaving 10 bases between. CDR3 region: CASSIGGGTTDTQYF. The CDR3 bases are TGTGCCAGTAGTATAGGTGGAGGAACCACAGATACGCAGTATTTT. Looking up the rest from reference TRBV19 and TRBJ2-3 gives the full variable domain: DGGITQSPKYLFRKEGQNVTLSCEQNLNHDAMYWYRQDPGQGLRLIYYSQIVNDFQKGDIAEGYSVSREKKESFPLTVTSAQKNPTAFYLCASSIGGGTTDTQYFGPGTRLTVL.

The gene calls are TRBV7-6 and TRBJ2-7; D remains unclear. Trimming cost V 5 bases and J 3 bases, with 14 bases left between them. This CDR3 spans 14 amino acids. The germline CDR1 and CDR2 sequences are SGHVS and FNYEAQ. The CDR3, as DNA: TGTGCCAGCAGCCCGCTTGACACGTTCTACGAGCAGTACTTC. Its protein product is CASSPLDTFYEQYF.

The rearrangement joins TRBV24-1 to TRBJ2-2; unclear D gene. CDR1 and CDR2 from the germline V gene are KGHDR and SFDVKD. The CDR3 covers 12 residues. Trimming stripped 7 bases from V and 8 bases from J, with 10 bases between. Here the CDR3 reads CATRDIRGELFF. CDR3 nucleotide sequence: TGTGCCACCAGGGATATAAGGGGGGAGCTGTTTTTT.

The gene calls are TRBV10-1 and TRBJ2-7; the D is unclear. V shed 6 bases and J shed 2 bases, with 14 bases lying between them. This CDR3 has 14 amino acids. Germline CDR1 is WNHNN and CDR2 is SYGVQD (reference sequence). CDR3 coding DNA: TGCGCCAGCAGCGTTGACCAGAGTCCCTACGAGCAGTACTTC. Translation gives CASSVDQSPYEQYF.

This chain connects TRBV6-4 to TRBJ2-1; D is ambiguous. The CDR3 is 13 amino acids. Trimming shortened V by 2 bases and J by 5 bases, and 7 bases separated the two germline ends. The germline CDR1 and CDR2 sequences are MRHNA and SNTAGT. This CDR3 reads CASSDHLNNEQFF. CDR3 DNA sequence: TGTGCCAGCAGTGACCACCTTAACAATGAGCAGTTCTTC.

The gene calls are TRBV2 and TRBJ1-2; 8 bases align to TRBD1. Germline V gene lookup returns CDR1 SNHLY and CDR2 FYNNEI. The CDR3 consists of 13 residues. V lost 4 bases, J lost 5 bases, and 3 bases stayed unmatched. For the CDR3, the DNA is TGTGCCAGCAGTGTCGGGACAGGATATGGCTACACCTTC. Encoded protein: CASSVGTGYGYTF.

This sequence joins TRBV19 and TRBJ2-1; D not resolved. The length of the CDR3 is 14 residues. Germline values: CDR1 LNHDA, CDR2 SQIVND (reference sequence). V dropped 1 base and J dropped 12 bases, with 16 bases sitting between them. The CDR3 spells CASSIGPQYIGQFF. The CDR3 DNA is TGTGCCAGTAGTATAGGCCCGCAATACATCGGGCAGTTCTTC.

The chain joins TRBV7-9 to TRBJ2-3, with unresolved D. Trimming removed 5 bases at V and 4 bases at J, with 7 bases between. Germline CDR1 reads SEHNR; CDR2 reads FQNEAQ (reference sequence). This CDR3 is 12 amino acids long. CDR3 protein: CASSPNSDTQYF. In nucleotides, the CDR3 is TGTGCCAGCAGCCCAAACTCAGATACGCAGTATTTT.

The genes are TRBV19 and TRBJ2-7; a possible D gene is TRBD1 (5 bases). CDR3 length: 16 residues. The V end was cut by 3 bases, the J end by 3 bases, with 18 bases between. The germline gives CDR1 LNHDA, CDR2 SQIVND (reference sequence). As DNA, the CDR3 is TGTGCCAGTAGTATTCTCAGTCAGGGTGGTTTCTACGAGCAGTACTTC. It specifies CASSILSQGGFYEQYF. Using reference TRBV19 and TRBJ2-7 for the parts outside the CDR3, the full variable domain is DGGITQSPKYLFRKEGQNVTLSCEQNLNHDAMYWYRQDPGQGLRLIYYSQIVNDFQKGDIAEGYSVSREKKESFPLTVTSAQKNPTAFYLCASSILSQGGFYEQYFGPGTRLTVT.

The V and J genes are TRBV19 and TRBJ2-5; D might be TRBD1 (6 bases). V lost 6 bases to trimming and J lost 5 bases, with 10 bases between them. The CDR3 length is 12 residues. Germline lookup yields CDR1 LNHDA and CDR2 SQIVND (reference sequence). The CDR3 bases are TGTGCCAGTAGCCTACAGGGTGAGACCCAGTACTTC. Translated: CASSLQGETQYF. The full variable domain, its missing parts supplied by reference TRBV19 and TRBJ2-5, is DGGITQSPKYLFRKEGQNVTLSCEQNLNHDAMYWYRQDPGQGLRLIYYSQIVNDFQKGDIAEGYSVSREKKESFPLTVTSAQKNPTAFYLCASSLQGETQYFGPGTRLLVL.

In its sample, this clonotype was seen a few times. J is TRBJ2-2 and V is TRBV20-1; the D is unclear. V lost 3 bases to trimming and J lost 11 bases, with 10 bases between them. CDR1 and CDR2 (germline): DFQATT, SNEGSKA (reference sequence). The CDR3 contains 11 residues. CDR3: CSASDTFELFF. CDR3 coding DNA: TGCAGTGCTAGCGACACCTTCGAGCTGTTTTTT.

This clonotype was counted ten times or more. J is TRBJ1-1 and V is TRBV6-5; maybe TRBD1 (6 bases). CDR3 length: 17 amino acids. V was pared by 5 bases and J by 4 bases, with 23 bases between. Germline loops: CDR1 MNHEY, CDR2 SVGAGI. Written as DNA, the CDR3 is TGTGCCAGCAGTAACGGGGTGGAGGGGGGTCGAGGCACTGAAGCTTTCTTT. Protein sequence: CASSNGVEGGRGTEAFF.

The chain recombines TRBV20-1 with TRBJ1-5; no definite D call. The CDR3 has 14 amino acids. Germline-derived CDR1 and CDR2 are DFQATT and SNEGSKA (reference sequence). The germline V and J ends were trimmed by 1 base and 0 bases, with 7 bases remaining between them. The DNA for the CDR3 is TGCAGTGCTAGAGGGGGATCTAGCAATCAGCCCCAGCATTTT. Its translation: CSARGGSSNQPQHF.

V is TRBV29-1 and J is TRBJ1-1, with 7 bases matching TRBD1. Losses at the gene ends were 6 bases for V and 10 bases for J; bases not matched to a gene: 14. The CDR3 contains 13 residues. CDR1 and CDR2 (germline): SQVTM, ANQGSEA. CDR3 in amino acids: CSVGGGGTEVAFF. Here the CDR3 DNA reads TGCAGCGTCGGCGGAGGGGGCACTGAGGTAGCTTTCTTT.

CDR3 amino acids: CASSRGQGAFGHEQYF. Here the CDR3 DNA reads TGTGCCAGCAGCCGAGGACAGGGGGCGTTCGGGCACGAGCAGTACTTC. The chain uses TRBV12-3 or TRBV12-4 and TRBJ2-7; 11 bases align to TRBD1. Germline trimming cut 6 bases from V and 5 bases from J; bases unmatched to any gene: 12. This CDR3 has 16 amino acids.

This chain links TRBV20-1 with TRBJ2-7, with 8 bases lining up with TRBD1. Germline loops: CDR1 DFQATT, CDR2 SNEGSKA (reference sequence). V was pared by 4 bases and J by 3 bases, with 2 bases of the junction left unmatched. This CDR3 is 12 amino acids long. CDR3 nucleotides: TGCAGTGCTAAGACAGGGGTCTACGAGCAGTACTTC. This encodes CSAKTGVYEQYF.

This clonotype was seen a few times. This chain joins TRBV24-1 and TRBJ1-6, with D unclear. Between the trimmed V and J ends, which lost 5 bases and 7 bases, there was a span of 8 bases. Germline values: CDR1 KGHDR, CDR2 SFDVKD. This CDR3 is built from 13 residues. In DNA, the CDR3 is TGTGCCACCAGTGCACAGTACAATTCACCCCTCCACTTT. Encoded protein: CATSAQYNSPLHF.